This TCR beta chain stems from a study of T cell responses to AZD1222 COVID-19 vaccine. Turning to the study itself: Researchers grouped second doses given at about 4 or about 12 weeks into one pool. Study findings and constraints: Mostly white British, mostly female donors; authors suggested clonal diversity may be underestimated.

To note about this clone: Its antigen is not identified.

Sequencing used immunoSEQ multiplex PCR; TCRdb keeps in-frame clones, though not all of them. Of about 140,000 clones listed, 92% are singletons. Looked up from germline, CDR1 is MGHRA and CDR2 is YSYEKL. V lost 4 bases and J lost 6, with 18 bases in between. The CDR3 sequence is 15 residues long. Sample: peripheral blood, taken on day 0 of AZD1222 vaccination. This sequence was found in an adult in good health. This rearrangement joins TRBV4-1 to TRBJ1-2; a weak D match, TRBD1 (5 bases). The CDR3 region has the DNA TGCGCCAGCAGCCCAAGCGAAGGGACTTGGGATGGCTACACCTTC. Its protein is CASSPSEGTWDGYTF.